This T cell receptor (beta chain) was identified in a study of cytomegalovirus exposure and HLA in healthy donors. Study results and caveats: Within the data, a cluster of highly shared sequence variants was likely a sequencing artifact. The productive fraction for most TCR beta V segments was about 87% or about 30% in an earlier analysis.

A word on this clone: The antigen is undetermined.

Primers included in the PCR were 60 Vbeta and 13 Jbeta primers. Data came from immunoSEQ multiplex PCR; TCRdb stores just in-frame clones and leaves some out. The table lists around 100,000 clones, 81% of them singletons. Trimming took 4 bases from V and 0 from J, leaving 10 bases between them. CDR1 is MNHNY, CDR2 SVGAGI, per germline (reference sequence). This CDR3 comprises 16 residues. The receptor comes from a woman in her seventies in good health and CMV-seropositive. Sequencing used PBMCs. The V and J genes are TRBV6-6 and TRBJ2-6, with D perhaps matching TRBD1 (5 bases). The CDR3 region has the DNA TGTGCCAGCAGTTCCAGACAGAGCTCTGGGGCCAACGTCCTGACTTTC. Protein sequence: CASSSRQSSGANVLTF.